A selection of T cell receptor beta chains follows, all from one sample in a study of shared clonotypes between healthy human individuals. Using immunoSEQ multiplex PCR, the repertoire was profiled, and TCRdb retains in-frame clones only, with some absent. The repertoire consists of around 700,000 clones, with 55% to 85% occurring once and the leading ten covering around 2%. The material sequenced was memory CD4+ T cells sorted from blood. The receptors here all came from a woman aged 30 to 39 in good health. Each CDR3 is given with its conserved first and last residue. Fields, in order: clone size, J gene, D gene, V gene, CDR3 protein, CDR3 DNA. D genes are given only for firm matches. Size values are once, few and many counts, or a class for expanded clones, and some rows have none.

clone_size: NA; j_call: TRBJ1-5; d_call: NA; v_call: TRBV6-6; cdr3_aa: CASGDHYSNQPQHF; cdr3_nt: TGTGCCAGCGGGGACCATTATAGCAATCAGCCCCAGCATTTT
clone_size: NA; j_call: TRBJ2-1; d_call: NA; v_call: TRBV25-1; cdr3_aa: CASSSRESSYNEQFF; cdr3_nt: TGTGCCAGCAGCTCCCGGGAGAGCTCCTACAATGAGCAGTTCTTC
clone_size: once; j_call: TRBJ2-1; d_call: NA; v_call: TRBV10-3; cdr3_aa: CAIKGIGSEQFF; cdr3_nt: TGTGCCATCAAGGGAATAGGGAGTGAGCAGTTCTTC
clone_size: few; j_call: TRBJ1-5; d_call: NA; v_call: TRBV10-3; cdr3_aa: CAISERNQPQHF; cdr3_nt: TGTGCCATCAGTGAGAGAAATCAGCCCCAGCATTTT
clone_size: NA; j_call: TRBJ2-3; d_call: TRBD2; v_call: TRBV14; cdr3_aa: CASSQWLAGAATQYF; cdr3_nt: TGTGCCAGCAGCCAATGGCTAGCGGGAGCGGCTACGCAGTATTTT
clone_size: few; j_call: TRBJ2-2; d_call: NA; v_call: TRBV9; cdr3_aa: CASSLLGELFF; cdr3_nt: TGTGCCAGCAGCCTCCTCGGGGAGCTGTTTTTT
clone_size: NA; j_call: TRBJ2-3; d_call: NA; v_call: TRBV7-8; cdr3_aa: CASSSPVSSTDTQYF; cdr3_nt: TGTGCCAGCAGCTCCCCGGTCTCTAGCACAGATACGCAGTATTTT
clone_size: few; j_call: TRBJ2-3; d_call: TRBD1; v_call: TRBV19; cdr3_aa: CASRQGAGGGGTDTQYF; cdr3_nt: TGTGCCAGTAGACAGGGGGCCGGGGGAGGTGGCACAGATACGCAGTATTTT
clone_size: NA; j_call: TRBJ2-3; d_call: NA; v_call: TRBV7-2; cdr3_aa: CASSFRASSSTDTQYF; cdr3_nt: TGTGCCAGCAGCTTTCGGGCTAGCAGCAGCACAGATACGCAGTATTTT
clone_size: NA; j_call: TRBJ2-7; d_call: TRBD2; v_call: TRBV28; cdr3_aa: CASRTTGLAITYEQYF; cdr3_nt: TGTGCCAGCAGGACGACGGGACTAGCTATAACCTACGAGCAGTACTTC
clone_size: NA; j_call: TRBJ1-3; d_call: NA; v_call: TRBV4-2; cdr3_aa: CASSPHTNFHSGNTIYF; cdr3_nt: TGTGCCAGCAGCCCACACACTAACTTCCACTCTGGAAACACCATATATTTT
clone_size: NA; j_call: TRBJ2-1; d_call: TRBD2; v_call: TRBV5-4; cdr3_aa: CASRQTSGSYNEQFF; cdr3_nt: TGTGCCAGCAGACAAACTAGCGGGAGTTACAATGAGCAGTTCTTC
clone_size: NA; j_call: TRBJ2-2; d_call: TRBD1; v_call: TRBV2; cdr3_aa: CASSTDRGRLFF; cdr3_nt: TGTGCCAGCAGTACGGACAGGGGCAGGCTGTTTTTT
clone_size: NA; j_call: TRBJ2-1; d_call: NA; v_call: TRBV5-1; cdr3_aa: CASSLAGENEQFF; cdr3_nt: TGCGCCAGCAGCTTGGCCGGGGAGAATGAGCAGTTCTTC
clone_size: NA; j_call: TRBJ1-2; d_call: NA; v_call: TRBV7-2; cdr3_aa: CASSLAPNSNRVRGYTF; cdr3_nt: TGTGCCAGCAGCTTAGCGCCAAACTCAAACAGGGTTAGGGGCTACACCTTC
clone_size: NA; j_call: TRBJ1-5; d_call: NA; v_call: TRBV18; cdr3_aa: CASSRGDSNQPQHF; cdr3_nt: TGTGCCAGCTCTCGGGGGGATAGCAATCAGCCCCAGCATTTT
clone_size: NA; j_call: TRBJ2-7; d_call: TRBD1; v_call: TRBV6-1; cdr3_aa: CASSETSGQVYEQYF; cdr3_nt: TGTGCCAGCAGTGAAACCTCAGGACAGGTCTACGAGCAGTACTTC
clone_size: once; j_call: TRBJ1-5; d_call: TRBD1; v_call: TRBV6-1; cdr3_aa: CASSDPRQGARNIRNQPQHF; cdr3_nt: TGTGCCAGCAGTGACCCACGACAGGGGGCGCGAAATATTCGCAATCAGCCCCAGCATTTT
clone_size: NA; j_call: TRBJ2-5; d_call: TRBD1; v_call: TRBV28; cdr3_aa: CASSTPGTGRFRGEPKETQYF; cdr3_nt: TGTGCCAGCAGTACCCCCGGGACAGGGAGGTTTCGTGGAGAGCCTAAAGAGACCCAGTACTTC
clone_size: NA; j_call: TRBJ2-3; d_call: NA; v_call: TRBV28; cdr3_aa: CASSPDGGPSTDTQYF; cdr3_nt: TGTGCCAGCAGTCCGGACGGTGGGCCTAGCACAGATACGCAGTATTTT
clone_size: NA; j_call: TRBJ1-2; d_call: TRBD1; v_call: TRBV4-1; cdr3_aa: CASSQTPGQGMGITF; cdr3_nt: TGCGCCAGCAGCCAGACCCCGGGACAGGGGATGGGGATCACCTTC
clone_size: once; j_call: TRBJ2-7; d_call: NA; v_call: TRBV6-1; cdr3_aa: CASSEAPQGGDEQYF; cdr3_nt: TGTGCCAGCAGTGAAGCGCCCCAGGGTGGTGACGAGCAGTACTTC
clone_size: NA; j_call: TRBJ2-2; d_call: NA; v_call: TRBV12-5; cdr3_aa: CASGLGQDSANTGELFF; cdr3_nt: TGTGCTAGTGGTTTGGGACAGGACAGTGCGAACACCGGGGAGCTGTTTTTT